The subject of this entry is one TCR beta chain. With V trimmed by 4 bases and J by 0 bases, 5 bases remained unmatched. Germline V gives CDR1 SNHLY, CDR2 FYNNEI. The CDR3 extends over 16 amino acids. As to treatment: about 20 received Ad26.COV2.S at low or high dose, single or two shots; several received placebo; per-sample allocation not given. Day 63 after the first vaccine or placebo injection was the time point for sampling. These data belong to a study of Ad26.COV2.S vaccination and SARS-CoV-2 variants. TCRdb's table, derived via immunoSEQ multiplex PCR, lists solely in-frame clones and lacks some. Altogether hundreds of thousands of clones are present, 80% to 90% being singletons, with the ten largest covering about 1.5%.

The sequenced sample was peripheral blood, obtained in a trial of Ad26.COV2.S vaccine versus placebo. The clonotype comes from a person aged 18-65 years who received the Ad26.COV2.S COVID-19 vaccine or a placebo. The chain is built from TRBV2 and TRBJ1-4, with 7 bases matching TRBD1. CDR3 residues: CASSALGTATNEKLFF. For the CDR3, the DNA is TGTGCCAGCAGTGCCCTCGGGACAGCAACTAATGAAAAACTGTTTTTT.